The T cell receptor beta chain described here comes from a study of identifying expanded T cells in peripheral blood. Whole-study results and caveats: Clone count variance between roughly 2-week samples rose with total template count.

Sequencing was performed with immunoSEQ multiplex PCR; in TCRdb, only in-frame clones are kept and a portion is missing. The sample includes approximately 100,000 clones, around nine tenths of them seen just once. Turning to this clone: Its antigen is not identified.

Germline CDR1 reads LGHNA; CDR2 reads YSLEER. The length of the CDR3 is 15 residues. The V and J ends lost 4 bases and 5 bases, in that order; junction bases with no gene match: 9. Collection occurred without any documented infections or immune events in donors. The rearrangement joins TRBV4-3 to TRBJ2-5, with 8 bases matching TRBD2. The TCR comes from a person between 18 and 70 years old in good health. The specimen sequenced was blood. The CDR3, as DNA: TGCGCCAGCAGCCCTCGGGGGGGTGTCGGCGAGACCCAGTACTTC. Translating it yields CASSPRGGVGETQYF.